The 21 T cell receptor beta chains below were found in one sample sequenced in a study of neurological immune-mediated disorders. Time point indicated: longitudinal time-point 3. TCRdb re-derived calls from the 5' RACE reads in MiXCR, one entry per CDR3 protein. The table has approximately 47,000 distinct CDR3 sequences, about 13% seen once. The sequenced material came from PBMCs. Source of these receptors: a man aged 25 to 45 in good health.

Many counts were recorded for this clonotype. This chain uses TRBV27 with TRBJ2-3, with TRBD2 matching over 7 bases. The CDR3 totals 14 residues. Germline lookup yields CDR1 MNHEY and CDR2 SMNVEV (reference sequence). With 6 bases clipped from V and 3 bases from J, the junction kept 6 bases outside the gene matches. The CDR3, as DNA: TGTGCCAGCAGGTTGTGGCGGGAGACAGATACGCAGTATTTT. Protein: CASRLWRETDTQYF.

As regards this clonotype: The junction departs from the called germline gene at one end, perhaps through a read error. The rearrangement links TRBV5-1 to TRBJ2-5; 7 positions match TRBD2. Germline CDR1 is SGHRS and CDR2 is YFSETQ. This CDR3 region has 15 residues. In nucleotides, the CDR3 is TGCGCCAGTAGCTTGGGGCAGGCGGGAGAAGAGACCCAGTACTTC. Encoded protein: CASSLGQAGEETQYF.

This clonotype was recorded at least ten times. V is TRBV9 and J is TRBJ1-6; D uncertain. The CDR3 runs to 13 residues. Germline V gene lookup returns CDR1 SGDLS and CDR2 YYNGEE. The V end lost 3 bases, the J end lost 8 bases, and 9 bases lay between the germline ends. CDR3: CASSEVGHSPLHF. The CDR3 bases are TGTGCCAGCAGCGAGGTGGGCCATTCACCCCTCCACTTT.

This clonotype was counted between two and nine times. DNA for the CDR3: TGTGCCAGCAGCATAAGGACAGGGGGGGACGAGACCCAGTACTTC. Its protein is CASSIRTGGDETQYF. The chain employs TRBV5-4 and TRBJ2-5; 10 nucleotides line up with TRBD1. Germline CDR1 is SGHNT and CDR2 is YYREEE (reference sequence). CDR3 length: 15 amino acids. After removal of 4 bases from V and 5 bases from J, the junction contained 8 bases not matched to a gene. Complete variable domain (other parts from reference TRBV5-4 and TRBJ2-5): ETGVTQSPTHLIKTRGQQVTLRCSSQSGHNTVSWYQQALGQGPQFIFQYYREEENGRGNFPPRFSGLQFPNYSSELNVNALELDDSALYLCASSIRTGGDETQYFGPGTRLLVL.

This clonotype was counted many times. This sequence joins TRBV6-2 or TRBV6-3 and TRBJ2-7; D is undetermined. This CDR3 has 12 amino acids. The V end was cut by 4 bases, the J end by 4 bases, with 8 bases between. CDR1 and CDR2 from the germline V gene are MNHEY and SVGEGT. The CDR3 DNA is TGTGCCAGCAGTTTGGACCTATACGAGCAGTACTTC. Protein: CASSLDLYEQYF.

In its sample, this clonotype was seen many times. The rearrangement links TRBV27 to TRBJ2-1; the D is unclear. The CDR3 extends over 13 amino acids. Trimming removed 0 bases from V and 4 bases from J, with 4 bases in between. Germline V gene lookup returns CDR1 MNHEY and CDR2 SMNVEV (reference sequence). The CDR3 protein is CASSLSEYNEQFF. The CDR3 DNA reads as TGTGCCAGCAGTTTATCTGAGTACAATGAGCAGTTCTTC.

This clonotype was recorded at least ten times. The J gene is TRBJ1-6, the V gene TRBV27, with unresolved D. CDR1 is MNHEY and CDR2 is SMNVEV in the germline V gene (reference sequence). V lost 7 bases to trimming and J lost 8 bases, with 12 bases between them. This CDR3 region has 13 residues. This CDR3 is CASKKGLDSPLHF. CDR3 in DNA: TGTGCCAGCAAGAAGGGTTTAGATTCACCCCTCCACTTT.

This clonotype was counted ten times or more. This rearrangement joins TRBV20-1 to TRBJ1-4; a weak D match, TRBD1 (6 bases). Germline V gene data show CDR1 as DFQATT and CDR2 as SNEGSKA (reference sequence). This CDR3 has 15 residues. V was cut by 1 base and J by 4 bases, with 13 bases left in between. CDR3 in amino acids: CSARASGGLNEKLFF. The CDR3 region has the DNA TGCAGTGCTAGAGCCAGTGGGGGGCTTAATGAAAAACTGTTTTTT.

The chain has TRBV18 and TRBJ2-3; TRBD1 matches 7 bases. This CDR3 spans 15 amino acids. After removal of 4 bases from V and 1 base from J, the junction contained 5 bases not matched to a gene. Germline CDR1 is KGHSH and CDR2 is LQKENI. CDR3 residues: CASSQTGQGTDTQYF. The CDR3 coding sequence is TGTGCCAGCTCACAAACTGGACAGGGCACAGATACGCAGTATTTT.

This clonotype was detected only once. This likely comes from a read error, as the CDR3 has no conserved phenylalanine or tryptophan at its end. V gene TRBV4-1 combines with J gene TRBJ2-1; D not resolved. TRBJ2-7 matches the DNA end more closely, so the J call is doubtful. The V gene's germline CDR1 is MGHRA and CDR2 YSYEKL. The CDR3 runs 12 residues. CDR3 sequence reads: CASSPNQNEQYL. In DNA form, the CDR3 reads TGCGCCAGCAGCCCGAATCAGAATGAGCAGTACCTC.

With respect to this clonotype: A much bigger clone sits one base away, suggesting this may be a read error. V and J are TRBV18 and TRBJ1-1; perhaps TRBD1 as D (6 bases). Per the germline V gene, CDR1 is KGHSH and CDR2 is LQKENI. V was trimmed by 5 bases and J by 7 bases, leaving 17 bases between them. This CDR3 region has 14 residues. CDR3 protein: CASSSSQGHNEAFF. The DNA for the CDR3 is TGTGCCAGCTCATCGTCCCAGGGACACAATGAAGCTTTCTTT.

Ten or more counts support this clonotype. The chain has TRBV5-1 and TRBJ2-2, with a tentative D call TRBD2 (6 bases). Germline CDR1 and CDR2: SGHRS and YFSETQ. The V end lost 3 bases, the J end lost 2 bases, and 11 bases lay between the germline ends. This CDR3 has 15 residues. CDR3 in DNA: TGCGCCAGCAGCTCGGGCGGACTAAACACCGGGGAGCTGTTTTTT. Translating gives CASSSGGLNTGELFF.

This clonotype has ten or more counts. The CDR3 sequence: CSAKENNYEQYF. CDR3 coding DNA: TGCAGTGCAAAGGAGAACAACTACGAGCAGTACTTC. This rearrangement joins TRBV20-1 to TRBJ2-7; the D is unclear. Trimming stripped 6 bases from V and 3 bases from J, with 12 bases between. Germline lookup yields CDR1 DFQATT and CDR2 SNEGSKA (reference sequence). The CDR3 is 12 residues long.

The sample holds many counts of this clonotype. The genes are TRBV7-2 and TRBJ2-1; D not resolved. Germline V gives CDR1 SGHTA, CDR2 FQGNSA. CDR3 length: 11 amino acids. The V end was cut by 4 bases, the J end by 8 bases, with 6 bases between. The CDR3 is CASSYRYEQFF. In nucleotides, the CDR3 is TGTGCCAGCAGCTACCGCTATGAGCAGTTCTTC.

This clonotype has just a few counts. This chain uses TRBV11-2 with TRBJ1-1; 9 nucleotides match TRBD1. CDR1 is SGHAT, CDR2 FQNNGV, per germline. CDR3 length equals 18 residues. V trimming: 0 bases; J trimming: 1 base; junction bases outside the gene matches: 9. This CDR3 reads CASSLEQGAWGWNTEAFF. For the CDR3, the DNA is TGTGCCAGCAGCTTAGAACAGGGGGCTTGGGGCTGGAACACTGAAGCTTTCTTT. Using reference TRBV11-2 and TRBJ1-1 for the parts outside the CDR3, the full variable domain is EAGVAQSPRYKIIEKRQSVAFWCNPISGHATLYWYQQILGQGPKLLIQFQNNGVVDDSQLPKDRFSAERLKGVDSTLKIQPAKLEDSAVYLCASSLEQGAWGWNTEAFFGQGTRLTVV.

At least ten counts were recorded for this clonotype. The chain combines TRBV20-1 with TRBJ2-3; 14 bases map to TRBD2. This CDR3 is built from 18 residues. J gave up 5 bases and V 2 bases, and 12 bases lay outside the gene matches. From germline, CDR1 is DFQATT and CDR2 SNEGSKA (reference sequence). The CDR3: CSARQSLGTSGSLDTQYF. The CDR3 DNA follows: TGCAGTGCTAGACAGTCCTTGGGGACTAGCGGGAGTCTAGATACGCAGTATTTT.

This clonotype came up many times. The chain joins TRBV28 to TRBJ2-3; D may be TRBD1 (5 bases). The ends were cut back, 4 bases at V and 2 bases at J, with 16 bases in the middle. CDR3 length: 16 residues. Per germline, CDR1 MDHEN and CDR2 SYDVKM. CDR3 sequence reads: CASSSGVRAATDTQYF. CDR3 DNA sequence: TGTGCCAGCAGTTCCGGCGTCAGGGCGGCCACAGATACGCAGTATTTT.

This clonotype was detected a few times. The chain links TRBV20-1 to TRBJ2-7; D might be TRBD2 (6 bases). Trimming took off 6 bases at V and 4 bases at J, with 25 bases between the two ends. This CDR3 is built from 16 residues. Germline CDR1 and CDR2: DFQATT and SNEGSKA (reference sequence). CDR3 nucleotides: TGCAGTGCCTCGGGGGATGCGGGATCGCCGGAATACGAGCAGTACTTC. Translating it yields CSASGDAGSPEYEQYF.

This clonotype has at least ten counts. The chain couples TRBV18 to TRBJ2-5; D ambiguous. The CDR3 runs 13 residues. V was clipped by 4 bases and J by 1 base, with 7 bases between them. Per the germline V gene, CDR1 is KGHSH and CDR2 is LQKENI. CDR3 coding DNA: TGTGCCAGCTCACTGGGTGCCCAAGAGACCCAGTACTTC. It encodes CASSLGAQETQYF.

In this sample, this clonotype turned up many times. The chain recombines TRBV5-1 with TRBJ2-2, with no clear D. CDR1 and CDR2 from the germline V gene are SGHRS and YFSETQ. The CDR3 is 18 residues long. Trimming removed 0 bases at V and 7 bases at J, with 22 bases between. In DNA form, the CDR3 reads TGCGCCAGCAGCTTGGACATAGACCGTCGAGGATTAGGCGGGGAGCTGTTTTTT. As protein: CASSLDIDRRGLGGELFF.

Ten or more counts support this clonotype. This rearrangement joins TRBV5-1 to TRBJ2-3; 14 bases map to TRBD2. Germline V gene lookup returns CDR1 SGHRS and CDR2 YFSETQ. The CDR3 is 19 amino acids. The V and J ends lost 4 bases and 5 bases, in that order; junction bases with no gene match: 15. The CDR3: CASSPRPGLAGAPGDTQYF. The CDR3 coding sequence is TGCGCCAGCAGCCCCAGACCGGGACTAGCGGGAGCCCCTGGAGATACGCAGTATTTT.